The 30 T cell receptor beta chains in this list originate from one sample, sequenced in a study of shared clonotypes between healthy human individuals. Sequencing was performed with immunoSEQ multiplex PCR; in TCRdb, only in-frame clones are kept and a portion is missing. This repertoire shows around 700,000 clones, less than 80% found once; its top ten account for more than 1.5%. Sequenced: memory CD4+ T cells sorted from blood. Subset denoted: CD45RA-negative fraction. The receptors here all came from a woman in her twenties or thirties in good health.

Remarks on this clone: This sample includes further DNA sequences coding for the same CDR3. The V call is TRBV18, the J call TRBJ2-6, with D perhaps TRBD1 or TRBD2 (5 bases each). The CDR3 has 16 amino acids. Trimming shortened V by 0 bases and J by 4 bases, and 10 bases separated the two germline ends. The germline gives CDR1 KGHSH, CDR2 LQKENI. The CDR3 DNA reads as TGTGCCAGCTCACCACCGTCCGGGGCCGGGGCCAACGTCCTGACTTTC. It yields the protein CASSPPSGAGANVLTF.

The chain couples TRBV29-1 to TRBJ2-3; D gene uncertain. V dropped 1 base and J dropped 5 bases, with 16 bases sitting between them. The CDR3 covers 15 residues. CDR1 and CDR2 from the germline V gene are SQVTM and ANQGSEA. This chain's CDR3 is CSVEGERIDGDTQYF. The DNA of the CDR3 is TGCAGCGTTGAAGGTGAGCGAATTGACGGAGATACGCAGTATTTT.

Concerning this clone: The sample holds other DNA sequences that translate to the same CDR3. The V call is TRBV2, the J call TRBJ1-5; no reliable D call. Per germline, CDR1 SNHLY and CDR2 FYNNEI. CDR3 length: 13 amino acids. V lost 4 bases and J lost 4, with 8 bases in between. The CDR3 loop reads CASSADTNQPQHF. CDR3 nucleotides: TGTGCCAGCAGTGCTGACACAAATCAGCCCCAGCATTTT.

CDR3 in DNA: TGTGCCAGCAAACCGGGACTAGCAAACTCCTACGAGCAGTACTTC. Its translation: CASKPGLANSYEQYF. This chain links TRBV2 with TRBJ2-7; 9 bases match TRBD2. Germline V lookup: CDR1 SNHLY, CDR2 FYNNEI. This CDR3 contains 15 residues. Trimming at V came to 7 bases and at J to 0 bases, leaving 7 bases not matched to a gene.

The J gene is TRBJ2-6, the V gene TRBV5-1; 7 bases are a match to TRBD1. The CDR3 is 16 residues long. V lost 4 bases and J lost 0; bases outside the gene matches: 4. From germline, CDR1 is SGHRS and CDR2 YFSETQ. CDR3 nucleotide sequence: TGCGCCAGCAGCGGGGGACAGCTCTCTGGGGCCAACGTCCTGACTTTC. Its translation: CASSGGQLSGANVLTF.

This chain links TRBV6-5 with TRBJ2-1, with 10 bases that match TRBD2. Trimming removed 6 bases from V and 4 bases from J; junction bases left unmatched: 3. Germline CDR1 reads MNHEY; CDR2 reads SVGAGI. The CDR3 totals 14 residues. Here the CDR3 reads CASRRTSGYNEQFF. CDR3 nucleotides: TGTGCCAGCAGGCGGACTAGCGGATACAATGAGCAGTTCTTC.

This chain uses TRBV18 with TRBJ2-6, with TRBD2 as a possible D gene (6 bases). Germline V gene sequence: CDR1 KGHSH, CDR2 LQKENI. The V end lost 3 bases, the J end lost 2 bases, and 14 bases lay between the germline ends. The CDR3 covers 17 residues. The CDR3 here is CASSPPGLGTGANVLTF. CDR3 nucleotide sequence: TGTGCCAGCTCACCTCCGGGACTTGGAACTGGGGCCAACGTCCTGACTTTC.

The rearrangement joins TRBV9 to TRBJ2-2; 10 bases map to TRBD2. The CDR3 length is 17 residues. Germline V gene data show CDR1 as SGDLS and CDR2 as YYNGEE. J was trimmed by 5 bases and V by 6 bases; bases with no gene match: 13. The CDR3 protein is CASKGASGSLDTGELFF. The CDR3 DNA sequence: TGTGCCAGCAAAGGTGCTAGCGGGAGTTTAGATACCGGGGAGCTGTTTTTT.

The chain joins TRBV5-1 to TRBJ1-1; 9 nucleotides match TRBD1. The trim removed 3 bases at V and 3 bases at J, leaving 3 bases unmatched. This CDR3 is built from 14 residues. The germline V gene has CDR1 SGHRS and CDR2 YFSETQ. The CDR3 coding sequence is TGCGCCAGCAGCTCCGGGACAGGGTACACTGAAGCTTTCTTT. Encoded protein: CASSSGTGYTEAFF.

The CDR3, as DNA: TGTGCCAGTAGAGGGCGTGGAACTGAAGCTTTCTTT. As protein: CASRGRGTEAFF. This sequence joins TRBV19 and TRBJ1-1; D gene uncertain. This CDR3 region has 12 residues. Deletions cut 6 bases from V and 5 bases from J, with 10 bases between. Looked up from germline, CDR1 is LNHDA and CDR2 is SQIVND (reference sequence).

The V gene is TRBV11-3, the J gene TRBJ2-1; 7 nucleotides match TRBD2. Trimming removed 5 bases from V and 3 bases from J; junction bases left unmatched: 13. Germline loops: CDR1 SGHNT, CDR2 YENEEA. The CDR3 sequence is 17 residues long. The CDR3 sequence: CASSPKRPSGRYNEQFF. The CDR3 nucleotides read TGTGCCAGCAGCCCAAAAAGGCCTAGCGGCCGCTACAATGAGCAGTTCTTC.

The chain has TRBV11-2 and TRBJ2-2; tentative D call: TRBD2 (6 bases). CDR1 and CDR2 (germline): SGHAT, FQNNGV. The length of the CDR3 is 16 residues. V was shortened by 1 base and J by 6 bases, with 15 bases between the two germline ends. CDR3 sequence reads: CASSLAPRDGAGELFF. The DNA of the CDR3 is TGTGCCAGCAGCTTAGCCCCGCGGGACGGGGCCGGGGAGCTGTTTTTT.

V is TRBV5-1 and J is TRBJ2-2; a weak D match, TRBD2 (5 bases). This CDR3 region has 15 residues. CDR1 SGHRS and CDR2 YFSETQ come from the germline V gene. Trimming cost V 6 bases and J 1 base, with 13 bases left between them. The CDR3 nucleotides are TGCGCCAGCACTGCGAGGGCAGGGAACACCGGGGAGCTGTTTTTT. Amino acids: CASTARAGNTGELFF.

The V and J genes are TRBV2 and TRBJ2-5; 12 bases fit TRBD2. V lost 6 bases, J lost 1 base, and 3 bases stayed unmatched. Germline CDR1 is SNHLY and CDR2 is FYNNEI. The CDR3 spans 15 residues. CDR3 DNA sequence: TGTGCCAGCAGCGGACTAGCGGGGTTCCAAGAGACCCAGTACTTC. The encoded protein is CASSGLAGFQETQYF. The full variable domain, with the rest looked up from reference TRBV2 and TRBJ2-5, is EPEVTQTPSHQVTQMGQEVILRCVPISNHLYFYWYRQILGQKVEFLVSFYNNEISEKSEIFDDQFSVERPDGSNFTLKIRSTKLEDSAMYFCASSGLAGFQETQYFGPGTRLLVL.

This sequence joins TRBV6-1 and TRBJ1-2; 11 nucleotides match TRBD1. Losses at the gene ends were 5 bases for V and 2 bases for J; bases not matched to a gene: 4. Germline V gene sequence: CDR1 MNHNS, CDR2 SASEGT. The CDR3 runs to 15 residues. The CDR3, as DNA: TGTGCCAGCAGTCGGACAGGGGGCCTAAACTATGGCTACACCTTC. This codes for CASSRTGGLNYGYTF.

This sequence joins TRBV9 and TRBJ2-7; 8 nucleotides line up with TRBD1. The CDR3 runs to 15 residues. Germline assignment: CDR1 SGDLS and CDR2 YYNGEE. V lost 0 bases, J lost 2 bases, and 4 bases stayed unmatched. The CDR3 sequence is CASSVGQGIAYEQYF. The CDR3 DNA reads as TGTGCCAGCAGCGTAGGACAGGGGATCGCCTACGAGCAGTACTTC.

The chain has TRBV7-2 and TRBJ2-1; D possibly uses TRBD1 or TRBD2 (6 bases each). Per germline, CDR1 SGHTA and CDR2 FQGNSA. The CDR3 has 16 amino acids. V dropped 1 base and J dropped 7 bases, with 17 bases sitting between them. For the CDR3, the DNA is TGTGCCAGCAGCTTAGTTTCTGGCGGGACATTTAATGAGCAGTTCTTC. Its translation: CASSLVSGGTFNEQFF.

Remarks on this clone: The identical CDR3 is also encoded by other nucleotide sequences in the sample. The chain carries TRBV5-1 and TRBJ2-2; 7 bases fit TRBD1. J was trimmed by 5 bases and V by 3 bases; bases with no gene match: 4. The CDR3 consists of 14 residues. Germline V gene lookup returns CDR1 SGHRS and CDR2 YFSETQ. CDR3 amino acids: CASSYGTATGELFF. The CDR3 nucleotides read TGCGCCAGCAGCTACGGGACAGCAACCGGGGAGCTGTTTTTT.

The CDR3 loop reads CASSDAPTSRKQFF. In nucleotides, the CDR3 is TGTGCCAGCAGTGACGCCCCGACTAGCCGGAAGCAGTTCTTC. The gene calls are TRBV25-1 and TRBJ2-1, with 7 bases identical to TRBD2. Looked up from germline, CDR1 is MGHDK and CDR2 is SYGVNS. J gave up 11 bases and V 3 bases, and 10 bases lay outside the gene matches. The CDR3 is 14 amino acids.

This clone came up once. V is TRBV27 and J is TRBJ2-7, with 7 positions matching TRBD2. The CDR3 spans 14 residues. CDR1 and CDR2 from the germline V gene are MNHEY and SMNVEV (reference sequence). With V trimmed by 5 bases and J by 5 bases, 9 bases remained unmatched. CDR3 loop: CASSARTRGNEQYF. The CDR3 bases are TGTGCCAGCAGTGCCAGGACTAGAGGGAACGAGCAGTACTTC.

The rearrangement links TRBV5-1 to TRBJ2-7; 10 bases fit TRBD2. The CDR3 runs 14 residues. Germline V gene sequence: CDR1 SGHRS, CDR2 YFSETQ. V trimming: 2 bases; J trimming: 5 bases; junction bases outside the gene matches: 4. CDR3 amino acids: CASSLLAGNNEQYF. CDR3 DNA: TGCGCCAGCAGCTTACTAGCGGGGAACAACGAGCAGTACTTC.

This clone has a handful of counts. The CDR3, as DNA: TGCAGCGTTGGGGATGTCTCTAGCACAGATACGCAGTATTTT. This codes for CSVGDVSSTDTQYF. V usage is TRBV29-1 and J usage is TRBJ2-3, with unresolved D. This CDR3 is 14 amino acids long. Trimming removed 4 bases at V and 0 bases at J, with 11 bases between. Germline CDR1 SQVTM, CDR2 ANQGSEA.

This clone was picked up a small number of times. The chain is built from TRBV11-3 and TRBJ1-2, with unresolved D. The length of the CDR3 is 13 residues. Germline values: CDR1 SGHNT, CDR2 YENEEA. V lost 5 bases and J lost 8, with 15 bases in between. The DNA of the CDR3 is TGTGCCAGCAGCCATTCCGGGGAAGACGGCTACACCTTC. Protein: CASSHSGEDGYTF.

This clone has just a few counts. V gene TRBV7-9 combines with J gene TRBJ2-7, with a possible D match to TRBD2 (6 bases). The CDR3 extends over 13 amino acids. Trimming stripped 5 bases from V and 12 bases from J, with 20 bases between. The germline CDR1 and CDR2 sequences are SEHNR and FQNEAQ (reference sequence). The CDR3 sequence is CASSRDLYDWRYF. CDR3 sequence (DNA): TGTGCCAGCAGCCGGGACTTATACGATTGGCGGTACTTC.

This sequence joins TRBV2 and TRBJ2-7, with 11 bases identical to TRBD2. Germline CDR1 SNHLY, CDR2 FYNNEI. The CDR3 runs 17 residues. The ends lost 6 bases at V and 3 bases at J; junction bases unmatched: 13. The CDR3 loop is CASRKGVELAGVYEQYF. CDR3 nucleotide sequence: TGTGCCAGCAGGAAGGGGGTAGAACTAGCGGGAGTCTACGAGCAGTACTTC.

This clone was seen many times. This sequence joins TRBV5-1 and TRBJ2-7; either TRBD1 or TRBD2 may supply D (5 bases each). Germline CDR1 SGHRS, CDR2 YFSETQ. The V gene lost 4 bases and the J gene lost 6 bases, with 17 bases spanning the gap. The CDR3 sequence is 14 residues long. CDR3 in amino acids: CASSEGPRGLEQYF. CDR3 nucleotide sequence: TGCGCCAGCAGCGAGGGACCAAGGGGTCTCGAGCAGTACTTC.

V is TRBV19 and J is TRBJ2-1, with D perhaps TRBD1 or TRBD2 (6 bases each). Deletions cut 7 bases from V and 7 bases from J, with 14 bases between. This CDR3 is 13 amino acids long. CDR1 is LNHDA and CDR2 is SQIVND in the germline V gene (reference sequence). The chain's CDR3 is CASTPPGANEQFF. The CDR3 nucleotides are TGTGCCAGTACCCCCCCGGGGGCGAATGAGCAGTTCTTC. Using reference TRBV19 and TRBJ2-1 for the parts outside the CDR3, the full variable domain is DGGITQSPKYLFRKEGQNVTLSCEQNLNHDAMYWYRQDPGQGLRLIYYSQIVNDFQKGDIAEGYSVSREKKESFPLTVTSAQKNPTAFYLCASTPPGANEQFFGPGTRLTVL.

The CDR3 here is CASSSRAGVGSGELFF. The CDR3 DNA reads TGTGCCAGCAGCTCACGAGCGGGAGTCGGTTCCGGGGAGCTGTTTTTT. The V gene is TRBV11-2, the J gene TRBJ2-2; 8 bases fit TRBD2. The CDR3 sequence is 16 residues long. The germline V gene has CDR1 SGHAT and CDR2 FQNNGV. Trimming at V came to 4 bases and at J to 6 bases, leaving 10 bases not matched to a gene.

For the CDR3, the DNA is TGTGCCAGCAGCCAATCAGCCTACGAGCAGTACTTC. The encoded protein is CASSQSAYEQYF. The chain couples TRBV16 to TRBJ2-7; D gene ambiguous. This CDR3 has 12 residues. From germline, CDR1 is KGHSY and CDR2 FQNENV. Trimming removed 0 bases from V and 2 bases from J, with 2 bases in between. The variable domain in full, completed from reference TRBV16 and TRBJ2-7, reads GEEVAQTPKHLVRGEGQKAKLYCAPIKGHSYVFWYQQVLKNEFKFLISFQNENVFDETGMPKERFSAKCLPNSPCSLEIQATKLEDSAVYFCASSQSAYEQYFGPGTRLTVT.

V is TRBV5-1 and J is TRBJ2-7; D remains unclear. The CDR3 is made up of 14 amino acids. Germline-derived CDR1 and CDR2 are SGHRS and YFSETQ. With 2 bases removed from V and 5 bases from J, the gap between germline ends came to 14 bases. In DNA form, the CDR3 reads TGCGCCAGCAGCTTTCTAGGAACAGCACACGAGCAGTACTTC. As protein: CASSFLGTAHEQYF.